Listed below are T cell receptor beta chains from one sample, sequenced in a study of monozygotic twins with inflammatory bowel disease. TCRdb re-called the 5' RACE reads, yielding one record per CDR3 amino acid sequence without DNA. Recorded for this sample: about 330,000 distinct CDR3 sequences. Sequenced: blood. Receptors originate from a human donor with ulcerative colitis or Crohn's disease, or a healthy co-twin of an affected twin (not recorded which). Each CDR3 is given with its conserved first and last residue.

J gene: TRBJ1-1; V gene: TRBV7-9; CDR3 protein: CASSSPGGGNTEAFF
J gene: TRBJ2-1; V gene: TRBV9; CDR3 protein: CASSVGRASGANNEQFF
J gene: TRBJ2-2; V gene: TRBV24-1; CDR3 protein: CATSGPENTGELFF
J gene: TRBJ2-1; V gene: TRBV29-1; CDR3 protein: CSGGQGGGNEQFF
J gene: TRBJ2-3; V gene: TRBV7-2; CDR3 protein: CASSTNGGSPTDTQYF
J gene: TRBJ2-7; V gene: TRBV5-5; CDR3 protein: CASSRLSGTGSYEQYF
J gene: TRBJ2-1; V gene: TRBV24-1; CDR3 protein: CATSDYQVNPRVF
J gene: TRBJ2-5; V gene: TRBV12-3/TRBV12-4; CDR3 protein: CASSITDQETQYF
J gene: TRBJ2-2; V gene: TRBV24-1; CDR3 protein: CATSDRTPGTNTGELFF
J gene: TRBJ2-7; V gene: TRBV4-1; CDR3 protein: CASSLGSGGSGGEQYF
J gene: TRBJ1-4; V gene: TRBV7-9; CDR3 protein: CASSLRDRGNEKLFF
J gene: TRBJ2-3; V gene: TRBV14; CDR3 protein: CASSRMRGQGADTQYF
J gene: TRBJ2-1; V gene: TRBV6-4; CDR3 protein: CASSVGNEQFF
J gene: TRBJ1-3; V gene: TRBV2; CDR3 protein: CASSERPYDGNTTYF
J gene: TRBJ2-7; V gene: TRBV7-2; CDR3 protein: CASRRRESSYEQYF
J gene: TRBJ2-7; V gene: TRBV5-1; CDR3 protein: CASSLAPGPNYEQYF
J gene: TRBJ1-2; V gene: TRBV7-9; CDR3 protein: CASSLEEYGYTF
J gene: TRBJ2-7; V gene: TRBV5-1; CDR3 protein: CASSGGEPGSEQYF
J gene: TRBJ1-5; V gene: TRBV12-3/TRBV12-4; CDR3 protein: CASSLTGGSYQPQHF
J gene: TRBJ2-2; V gene: TRBV6-2/TRBV6-3; CDR3 protein: CASSYSRRVTGELFF
J gene: TRBJ2-1; V gene: TRBV29-1; CDR3 protein: CSVGAGSPYNEQFF
J gene: TRBJ2-1; V gene: TRBV5-1; CDR3 protein: CASSLLEQGANEQFF
J gene: TRBJ1-1; V gene: TRBV27; CDR3 protein: CASSSRGTGPFLTEAFF
J gene: TRBJ2-2; V gene: TRBV4-1; CDR3 protein: CASSPMVGYNTGELFF
J gene: TRBJ2-4; V gene: TRBV5-1; CDR3 protein: CASSLGTEKNIQYF